This T cell receptor beta chain was retrieved from a study of shared clonotypes between healthy human individuals. Regarding the study as a whole: Among the subsets, naive ones generally showed larger estimated richness than memory ones. When compared with the clonotypes that were shared by all four sorted-subset donors, the non-shared clonotypes turned out to have lower generation probabilities.

Germline CDR1 is LNHDA and CDR2 is SQIVND (reference sequence). There are 15 residues in the CDR3. V lost 3 bases and J 6 bases, leaving 18 bases between the germline ends. DNA at about 210 ng, some 31,000 T cell genomes, went into sorted-subset replicate PCRs. The method was immunoSEQ multiplex PCR; TCRdb's version includes in-frame clones alone and lacks a portion of them. The sample carries over 850,000 clones, more than 75% recorded once. As concerns this clone: As yet, its antigen is unknown.

The chain uses TRBV19 and TRBJ2-7; the D is unclear. The sequenced sample was memory CD4+ T cells from PBMCs. The subset: CD45RA-negative fraction. The receptor's source is a man between 18 and 35 years old in good health. Some clones in this sample may be carry-over from other donors' samples. CDR3 sequence reads: CASSILGKGMGEQYF. The CDR3 DNA sequence: TGTGCCAGTAGTATTTTGGGTAAGGGAATGGGCGAGCAGTACTTC.